A single T cell receptor beta chain is shown here with its context. Its antigen is unknown. Per donor, one heparinised blood draw averaged roughly 110 mL. CDR3 length: 14 residues. Trimming pared 2 bases from V and 4 bases from J, leaving 11 bases between. Germline V gives CDR1 SGHRS, CDR2 YFSETQ. The sample comes from a study of beta chain features in type 1 diabetes. As every portion of the isolated RNA was reverse transcribed, the sequencing read expressed TCRB transcripts. About 3.57 million reads were obtained on average from naive, central memory and regulatory T cell samples. Sequencing was performed with immunoSEQ multiplex PCR; in TCRdb, only in-frame clones are kept and a portion is missing. The sample records under 250,000 clones, 13% to 15% being singletons. General study results and limits: Within the patient group, naive, central memory and Treg TCRB repertoires appeared more similar to each other than within healthy donors.

The chain is built from TRBV5-1 and TRBJ2-3; maybe TRBD2 (5 bases). The receptor's source is a woman aged 40-49 years in good health. Sequencing was done on a sample of naive CD4+ T cells from blood. This CDR3 reads CASSFWERSDTQYF. For the CDR3, the DNA is TGCGCCAGCAGCTTTTGGGAGCGGTCAGATACGCAGTATTTT. The whole variable domain, filled in from reference TRBV5-1 and TRBJ2-3, reads KAGVTQTPRYLIKTRGQQVTLSCSPISGHRSVSWYQQTPGQGLQFLFEYFSETQRNKGNFPGRFSGRQFSNSRSEMNVSTLELGDSALYLCASSFWERSDTQYFGPGTRLTVL.